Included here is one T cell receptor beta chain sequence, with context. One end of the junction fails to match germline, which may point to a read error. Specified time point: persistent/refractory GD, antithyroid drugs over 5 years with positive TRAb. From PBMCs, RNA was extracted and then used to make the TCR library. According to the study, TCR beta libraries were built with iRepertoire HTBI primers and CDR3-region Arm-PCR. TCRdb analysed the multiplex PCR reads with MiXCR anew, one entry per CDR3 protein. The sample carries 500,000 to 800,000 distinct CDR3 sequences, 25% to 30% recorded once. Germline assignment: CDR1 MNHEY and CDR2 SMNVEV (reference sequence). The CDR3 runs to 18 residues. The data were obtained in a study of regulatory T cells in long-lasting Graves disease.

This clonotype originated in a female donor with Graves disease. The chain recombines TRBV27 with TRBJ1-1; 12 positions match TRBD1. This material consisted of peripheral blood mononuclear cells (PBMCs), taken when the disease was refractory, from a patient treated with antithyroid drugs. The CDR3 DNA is TGTGCCAGCGGTTTAGGGACAGGGGGCCCCGACTTGAACACTGAAGCTTTCTTT. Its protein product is CASGLGTGGPDLNTEAFF.